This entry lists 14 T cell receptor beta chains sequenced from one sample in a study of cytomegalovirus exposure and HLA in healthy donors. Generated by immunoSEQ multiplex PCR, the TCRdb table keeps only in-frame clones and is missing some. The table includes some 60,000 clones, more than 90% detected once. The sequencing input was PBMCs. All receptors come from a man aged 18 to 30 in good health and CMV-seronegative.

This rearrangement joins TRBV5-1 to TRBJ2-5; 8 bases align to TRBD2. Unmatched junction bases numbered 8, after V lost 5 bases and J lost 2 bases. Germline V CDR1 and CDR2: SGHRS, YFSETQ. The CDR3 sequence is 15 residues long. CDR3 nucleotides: TGCGCCAGCAGACCCCCAGGGACTAGGCAAGAGACCCAGTACTTC. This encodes CASRPPGTRQETQYF. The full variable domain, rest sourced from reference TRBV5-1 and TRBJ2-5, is KAGVTQTPRYLIKTRGQQVTLSCSPISGHRSVSWYQQTPGQGLQFLFEYFSETQRNKGNFPGRFSGRQFSNSRSEMNVSTLELGDSALYLCASRPPGTRQETQYFGPGTRLLVL.

The DNA for the CDR3 is TGTGCCAGCAGCGTTCCGAGAGATACGCAGTATTTT. Its protein product is CASSVPRDTQYF. This chain joins TRBV9 and TRBJ2-3; no firm D call. The CDR3 is made up of 12 amino acids. The germline CDR1 and CDR2 sequences are SGDLS and YYNGEE. V was clipped by 2 bases and J by 5 bases, with 6 bases between them.

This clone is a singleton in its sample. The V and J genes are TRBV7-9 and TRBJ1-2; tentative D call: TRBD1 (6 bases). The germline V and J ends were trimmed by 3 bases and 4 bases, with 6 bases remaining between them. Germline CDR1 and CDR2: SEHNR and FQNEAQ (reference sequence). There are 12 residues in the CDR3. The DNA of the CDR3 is TGTGCCAGCAGCTTGGACAGCTATGGCTACACCTTC. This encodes CASSLDSYGYTF.

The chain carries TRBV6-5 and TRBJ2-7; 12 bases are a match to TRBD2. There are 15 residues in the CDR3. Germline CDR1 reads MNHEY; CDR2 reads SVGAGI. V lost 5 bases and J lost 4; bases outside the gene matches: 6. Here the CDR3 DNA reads TGTGCCAGCAGTCCTCTAGCGGGAGGGGGGTACGAGCAGTACTTC. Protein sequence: CASSPLAGGGYEQYF.

The CDR3: CASGLVLAGVDTQYF. CDR3 nucleotides: TGTGCTAGTGGTTTGGTCCTAGCGGGAGTAGATACGCAGTATTTT. V and J are TRBV12-5 and TRBJ2-3; 10 bases fit TRBD2. Germline V gene sequence: CDR1 LGHNT, CDR2 FRNRAP. Trimming cost V 0 bases and J 5 bases; bases outside gene matches: 2. The CDR3 extends over 15 amino acids.

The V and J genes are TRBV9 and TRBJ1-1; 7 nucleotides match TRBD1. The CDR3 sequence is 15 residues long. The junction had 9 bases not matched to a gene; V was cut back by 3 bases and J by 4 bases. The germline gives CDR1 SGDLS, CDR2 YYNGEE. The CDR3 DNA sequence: TGTGCCAGCAGCGCCGGGACAGAGGCGACCACTGAAGCTTTCTTT. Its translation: CASSAGTEATTEAFF.

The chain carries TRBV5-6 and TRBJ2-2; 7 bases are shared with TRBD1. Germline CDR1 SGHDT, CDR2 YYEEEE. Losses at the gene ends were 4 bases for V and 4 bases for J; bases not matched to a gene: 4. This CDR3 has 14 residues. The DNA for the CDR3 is TGTGCCAGCAGCATCAGGGGGATCACCGGGGAGCTGTTTTTT. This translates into CASSIRGITGELFF.

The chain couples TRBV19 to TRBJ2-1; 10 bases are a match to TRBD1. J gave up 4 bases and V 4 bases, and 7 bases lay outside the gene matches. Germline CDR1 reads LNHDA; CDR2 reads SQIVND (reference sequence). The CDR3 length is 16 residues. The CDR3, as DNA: TGTGCCAGTAGTACCTATCGGGACAGGGGTTACAATGAGCAGTTCTTC. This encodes CASSTYRDRGYNEQFF.

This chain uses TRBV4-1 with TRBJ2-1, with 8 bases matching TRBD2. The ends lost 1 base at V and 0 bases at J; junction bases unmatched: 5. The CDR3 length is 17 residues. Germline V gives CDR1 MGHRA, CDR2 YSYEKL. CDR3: CASSQVPSGYSYNEQFF. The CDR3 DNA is TGCGCCAGCAGCCAAGTCCCTAGCGGGTACTCCTACAATGAGCAGTTCTTC.

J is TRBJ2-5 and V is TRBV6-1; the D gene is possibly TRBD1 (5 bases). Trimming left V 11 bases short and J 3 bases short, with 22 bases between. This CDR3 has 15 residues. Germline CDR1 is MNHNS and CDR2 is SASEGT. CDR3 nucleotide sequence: TGTGCCCTCTCCGACACAGGCCTCCCGAAAGAGACCCAGTACTTC. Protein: CALSDTGLPKETQYF.

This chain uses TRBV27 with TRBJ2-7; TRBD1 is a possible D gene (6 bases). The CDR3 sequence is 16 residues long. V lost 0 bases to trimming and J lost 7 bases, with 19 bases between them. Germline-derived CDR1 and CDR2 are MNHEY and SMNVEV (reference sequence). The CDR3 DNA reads TGTGCCAGCAGTTTATCCCAAGGACAGCCGATAGGTGAGCAGTACTTC. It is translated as CASSLSQGQPIGEQYF.

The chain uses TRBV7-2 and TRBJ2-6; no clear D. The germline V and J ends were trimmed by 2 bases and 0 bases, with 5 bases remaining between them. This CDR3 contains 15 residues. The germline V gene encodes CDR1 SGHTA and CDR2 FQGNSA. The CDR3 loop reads CASSLRVSGANVLTF. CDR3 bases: TGTGCCAGCAGCTTACGGGTCTCTGGGGCCAACGTCCTGACTTTC. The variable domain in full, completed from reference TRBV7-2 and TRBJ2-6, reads GAGVSQSPSNKVTEKGKDVELRCDPISGHTALYWYRQSLGQGLEFLIYFQGNSAPDKSGLPSDRFSAERTGGSVSTLTIQRTQQEDSAVYLCASSLRVSGANVLTFGAGSRLTVL.

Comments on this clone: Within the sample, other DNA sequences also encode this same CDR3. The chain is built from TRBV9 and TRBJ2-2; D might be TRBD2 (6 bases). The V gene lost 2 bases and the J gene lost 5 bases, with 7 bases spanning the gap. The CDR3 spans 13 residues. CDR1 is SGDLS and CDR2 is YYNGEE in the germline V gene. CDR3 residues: CASSVRGTGELFF. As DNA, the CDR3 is TGTGCCAGCAGCGTTCGGGGGACCGGGGAGCTGTTTTTT.

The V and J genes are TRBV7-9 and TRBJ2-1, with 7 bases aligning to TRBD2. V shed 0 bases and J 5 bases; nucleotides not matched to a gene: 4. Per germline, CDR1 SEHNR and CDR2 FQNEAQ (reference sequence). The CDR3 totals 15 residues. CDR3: CASSLALAGHNEQFF. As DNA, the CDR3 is TGTGCCAGCAGCTTAGCATTAGCGGGTCACAATGAGCAGTTCTTC. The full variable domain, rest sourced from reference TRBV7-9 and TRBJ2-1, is DTGVSQNPRHKITKRGQNVTFRCDPISEHNRLYWYRQTLGQGPEFLTYFQNEAQLEKSRLLSDRFSAERPKGSFSTLEIQRTEQGDSAMYLCASSLALAGHNEQFFGPGTRLTVL.